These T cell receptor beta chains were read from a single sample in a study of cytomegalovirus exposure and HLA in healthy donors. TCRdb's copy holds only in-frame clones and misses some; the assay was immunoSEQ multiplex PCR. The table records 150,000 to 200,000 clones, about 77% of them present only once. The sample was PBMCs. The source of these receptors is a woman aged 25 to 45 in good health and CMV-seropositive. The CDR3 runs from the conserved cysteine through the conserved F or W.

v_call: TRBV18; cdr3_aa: CASSPPGLAGRDEQYF
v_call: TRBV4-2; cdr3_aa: CASSQGAGGGGNTIYF
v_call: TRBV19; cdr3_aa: CASSIFSREKLFF
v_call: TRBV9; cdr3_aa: CASSVTQVADTQYF
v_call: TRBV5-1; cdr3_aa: CASSPKLTGELFF
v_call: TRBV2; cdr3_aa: CASSLTGSWEQYF
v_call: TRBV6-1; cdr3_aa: CASSEGGLSGELFF
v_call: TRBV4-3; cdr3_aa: CASSQYPGTGTGANVLTF
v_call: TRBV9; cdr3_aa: CASSAYRDFQYF
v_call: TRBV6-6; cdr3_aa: CASTTGGEGYTF
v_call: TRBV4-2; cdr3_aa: CASSQTLAGEGETQYF
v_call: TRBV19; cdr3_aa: CASTPRDRVGYTF
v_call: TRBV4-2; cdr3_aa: CASSQDSSGRAVGELFF
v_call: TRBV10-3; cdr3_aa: CAIRDRETYEQYF
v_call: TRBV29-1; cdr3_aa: CSVVSGSTGELFF
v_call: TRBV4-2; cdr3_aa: CASSQEDRAPYGYTF
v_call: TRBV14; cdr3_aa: CASSQLPGSEAFF
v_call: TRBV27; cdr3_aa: CASSSVGGRYTF
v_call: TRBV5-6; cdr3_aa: CASSSQNSPLHF
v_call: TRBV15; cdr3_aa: CATSRAENQPQHF
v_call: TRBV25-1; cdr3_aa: CASSDVNRFGEKLFF
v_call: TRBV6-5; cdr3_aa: CASSYGTSTLYEQYF
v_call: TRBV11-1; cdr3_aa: CASSLNRDRWGYGYTF
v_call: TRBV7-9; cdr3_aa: CASRGLAGGLNTGELFF